This TCR beta chain was documented in a study of cytomegalovirus exposure and HLA in healthy donors. The overall study: Clustering assigned approximately 79% of the 350 to 450 genotyped donors to the Caucasian-associated ancestry cluster.

The V segment lost 10 bases and the J segment 5 bases; nucleotides outside the gene matches: 12. CDR3 length equals 14 residues. CDR1 and CDR2 (germline): SNHLY, FYNNEI. Researchers ran the PCR with 60 Vbeta and 13 Jbeta primers. Sequencing used immunoSEQ multiplex PCR; TCRdb keeps in-frame clones, though not all of them. The data show around 130,000 clones, with around 75% seen just once and 3.1% held by the top ten. The chain recombines TRBV2 with TRBJ2-5; 8 positions agree with TRBD2. The sample consisted of PBMCs. The source is a man aged 25-40 years in good health and CMV-seronegative. CDR3 region: CATSGGRLSETQYF. The CDR3 bases are TGTGCCACCTCAGGCGGGAGGTTATCGGAGACCCAGTACTTC.